This T cell receptor (beta chain) was observed in a study of T-cell memory formation after mild COVID-19. Study as a whole: Among the donors, TCR clusters were largely specific to each donor. Study results and limitations: While clones contracting from day 15 to 85 were balanced between CD4 and CD8, later expanders leaned CD4+.

With regard to this clonotype: What it binds is unknown.

The CDR3 is made up of 16 amino acids. V dropped 1 base and J dropped 3 bases, with 17 bases sitting between them. Germline V CDR1 and CDR2: SGHNT, YYREEE (reference sequence). UMIs and sample barcodes were carried by the TCR alpha and TCR beta cDNA libraries that 5'RACE produced using constant-segment primers. In TCRdb, the 5' RACE reads were re-called with MiXCR into one record per CDR3 protein. Here the sample spans hundreds of thousands of distinct CDR3 sequences, 12% to 15% being singletons. The sequence came from a young man who had mild COVID-19 (a few samples of this study predate the infection). Cell type and time point are not known. V is TRBV5-4 and J is TRBJ2-7; D possibly corresponds to TRBD1 (6 bases). The sample comprised PBMCs or a T cell subset sorted from them (not recorded which). CDR3 amino acids: CASSLSSGQQFYEQYV. CDR3 bases: TGTGCCAGCAGCTTGTCTTCCGGACAGCAGTTCTACGAGCAGTACGTC.